These 17 T cell receptor beta chains share one sample of origin, sequenced in a study of Ad26.COV2.S vaccination and SARS-CoV-2 variants. Treatment reported: about 20 received Ad26.COV2.S at low or high dose, single or two shots; roughly five received placebo; per-sample allocation not given. Sample collection was performed on day 63 after the first vaccine or placebo injection. The method was immunoSEQ multiplex PCR; TCRdb's version includes in-frame clones alone and lacks a portion of them. The sample contains under 400,000 clones, around nine tenths of which appear only once. Sample: peripheral blood, taken in a trial of Ad26.COV2.S vaccine versus placebo. These receptors came from a person aged 18-65 years who received the Ad26.COV2.S COVID-19 vaccine or a placebo.

This chain connects TRBV19 to TRBJ1-1; 10 bases fit TRBD1. The germline V gene encodes CDR1 LNHDA and CDR2 SQIVND (reference sequence). CDR3 size: 16 residues. Trimming at V came to 5 bases and at J to 2 bases, leaving 8 bases not matched to a gene. CDR3 sequence (DNA): TGTGCCAGTAGTGCGACCGGGACAGGGGCCAACACTGAAGCTTTCTTT. As protein: CASSATGTGANTEAFF.

The V call is TRBV9, the J call TRBJ1-3; tentative D call: TRBD1 (6 bases). The V gene's germline CDR1 is SGDLS and CDR2 YYNGEE. CDR3 length: 14 residues. V lost 3 bases and J lost 2, with 9 bases in between. CDR3 amino acids: CASSEQGPGNTIYF. The DNA for the CDR3 is TGTGCCAGCAGCGAACAGGGTCCTGGAAACACCATATATTTT.

The rearrangement joins TRBV30 to TRBJ1-4; no clear D. V was cut by 2 bases and J by 6 bases, with 13 bases left in between. CDR1 and CDR2 from the germline V gene are GTSNPN and SVGIG (reference sequence). The CDR3 consists of 14 residues. CDR3 sequence (DNA): TGTGCCTGGAGTAAAAGACTAAACGATGAAAAACTGTTTTTT. Residues: CAWSKRLNDEKLFF.

This chain links TRBV19 with TRBJ1-4, with 10 positions matching TRBD1. The CDR3 loop spans 15 amino acids. From germline, CDR1 is LNHDA and CDR2 SQIVND (reference sequence). The junction had 7 bases not matched to a gene; V was cut back by 5 bases and J by 7 bases. The CDR3 loop reads CASSARQGAVEKLFF. In DNA form, the CDR3 reads TGTGCCAGTAGTGCGCGACAGGGGGCGGTTGAAAAACTGTTTTTT.

The chain combines TRBV19 with TRBJ1-2; 10 bases map to TRBD1. Germline V gene sequence: CDR1 LNHDA, CDR2 SQIVND (reference sequence). This CDR3 is built from 15 residues. With 4 bases clipped from V and 8 bases from J, the junction kept 10 bases outside the gene matches. DNA for the CDR3: TGTGCCAGTAGTACGCCTGGACAGGGGGGGCCCGGCTACACCTTC. Translation: CASSTPGQGGPGYTF.

The chain combines TRBV3-1 (or the pseudogene TRBV3-2) with TRBJ2-3; the D is unclear. Trimming left V 0 bases short and J 2 bases short, with 12 bases between. This CDR3 comprises 16 residues. The germline V gene encodes CDR1 LGHDT and CDR2 YNNKEL (reference sequence). The CDR3 sequence: CASSQEVGRHTDTQYF. The DNA of the CDR3 is TGTGCCAGCAGCCAAGAAGTCGGACGGCACACAGATACGCAGTATTTT.

Only a few counts were recorded for this clone. Here the CDR3 reads CASRNRGGLNEQFF. CDR3 bases: TGTGCCAGCCGTAACCGGGGGGGGCTCAATGAGCAGTTCTTC. The V call is TRBV6-5, the J call TRBJ2-1, with 8 bases fitting TRBD2. Trimming removed 8 bases from V and 6 bases from J; junction bases left unmatched: 9. Germline-derived CDR1 and CDR2 are MNHEY and SVGAGI. The CDR3 extends over 14 amino acids.

The rearrangement joins TRBV18 to TRBJ2-7, with 9 bases matching TRBD1. The germline V gene has CDR1 KGHSH and CDR2 LQKENI. Germline trimming cut 4 bases from V and 4 bases from J; bases unmatched to any gene: 8. This CDR3 spans 15 amino acids. CDR3 loop: CASSLPGQGVYEQYF. CDR3 in DNA: TGTGCCAGCTCACTTCCGGGACAGGGTGTATACGAGCAGTACTTC. Together with reference TRBV18 and TRBJ2-7, the CDR3 gives the full variable domain: NAGVMQNPRHLVRRRGQEARLRCSPMKGHSHVYWYRQLPEEGLKFMVYLQKENIIDESGMPKERFSAEFPKEGPSILRIQQVVRGDSAAYFCASSLPGQGVYEQYFGPGTRLTVT.

V usage is TRBV7-9 and J usage is TRBJ2-7, with D uncertain. The CDR3 is 14 residues long. In germline, CDR1 is SEHNR, CDR2 FQNEAQ (reference sequence). Trimming took off 5 bases at V and 0 bases at J, with 11 bases between the two ends. CDR3 DNA sequence: TGTGCCAGCAGCCAGGACCGTCGCTCCTACGAGCAGTACTTC. It specifies CASSQDRRSYEQYF. Complete variable domain (other parts from reference TRBV7-9 and TRBJ2-7): DTGVSQNPRHKITKRGQNVTFRCDPISEHNRLYWYRQTLGQGPEFLTYFQNEAQLEKSRLLSDRFSAERPKGSFSTLEIQRTEQGDSAMYLCASSQDRRSYEQYFGPGTRLTVT.

The V call is TRBV23-1, the J call TRBJ2-1, with 7 bases aligning to TRBD1. TRBV23-1 is marked as an open reading frame, function uncertain. The CDR3 loop spans 12 amino acids. V was pared by 6 bases and J by 6 bases, with 2 bases of the junction left unmatched. The CDR3 DNA reads as TGCGCCAGCAGACACAGGGGCAATGAGCAGTTCTTC. Encoded protein: CASRHRGNEQFF.

V usage is TRBV11-1 and J usage is TRBJ2-5; the D is unclear. The CDR3 covers 11 residues. Germline V lookup: CDR1 SGHAT, CDR2 FQDESV (reference sequence). V lost 3 bases to trimming and J lost 4 bases, with 3 bases between them. The CDR3 DNA follows: TGTGCCAGCAGCTTCGGAGAGACCCAGTACTTC. It translates to CASSFGETQYF.

The chain couples TRBV12-3 or TRBV12-4 to TRBJ2-5; tentatively, D is TRBD2 (5 bases). This CDR3 has 12 amino acids. The germline V and J ends were trimmed by 5 bases and 4 bases, with 8 bases remaining between them. CDR3 protein: CASSRGLETQYF. CDR3 in DNA: TGTGCCAGCAGTCGAGGGCTAGAGACCCAGTACTTC.

The chain uses TRBV14 and TRBJ1-2; D is undetermined. Trimming shortened V by 0 bases and J by 6 bases, and 8 bases separated the two germline ends. CDR1 and CDR2 from the germline V gene are SGHDN and FVKESK. This CDR3 contains 13 residues. CDR3 protein: CASSQDHPDGYTF. CDR3 in DNA: TGTGCCAGCAGCCAAGATCATCCAGATGGCTACACCTTC.

The chain has TRBV19 and TRBJ1-2, with D hard to call. Germline CDR1 reads LNHDA; CDR2 reads SQIVND (reference sequence). The CDR3 runs to 15 residues. Between the trimmed V and J ends, which lost 6 bases and 5 bases, there was a span of 19 bases. CDR3 DNA: TGTGCCAGTAGACAACCAGGACCGGGTCGATATGGCTACACCTTC. It specifies CASRQPGPGRYGYTF.

V is TRBV6-5 and J is TRBJ1-6; D may be TRBD1 (5 bases). Germline V gene sequence: CDR1 MNHEY, CDR2 SVGAGI. The germline V and J ends were trimmed by 6 bases and 5 bases, with 14 bases remaining between them. CDR3 size: 15 residues. DNA of the CDR3: TGTGCCAGCAGACGGGTCGTGGGGGATAATTCACCCCTCCACTTT. It translates to CASRRVVGDNSPLHF.

This chain links TRBV4-3 with TRBJ1-2; TRBD1 aligns across 7 bases. This CDR3 comprises 14 residues. Germline lookup yields CDR1 LGHNA and CDR2 YSLEER. The V gene end was trimmed by 4 bases and the J gene end by 2 bases; junction bases not matched to a gene: 4. The CDR3 reads CASSPGTENYGYTF. CDR3 sequence (DNA): TGCGCCAGCAGCCCCGGGACAGAAAACTATGGCTACACCTTC.

The chain joins TRBV6-5 to TRBJ1-1; 8 bases line up with TRBD1. Trimming cost V 5 bases and J 7 bases; bases outside gene matches: 9. The CDR3 covers 14 residues. The germline CDR1 and CDR2 sequences are MNHEY and SVGAGI. CDR3 amino acids: CASSLRTGWNEAFF. The CDR3 DNA follows: TGTGCCAGCAGTCTTCGGACAGGGTGGAATGAAGCTTTCTTT.